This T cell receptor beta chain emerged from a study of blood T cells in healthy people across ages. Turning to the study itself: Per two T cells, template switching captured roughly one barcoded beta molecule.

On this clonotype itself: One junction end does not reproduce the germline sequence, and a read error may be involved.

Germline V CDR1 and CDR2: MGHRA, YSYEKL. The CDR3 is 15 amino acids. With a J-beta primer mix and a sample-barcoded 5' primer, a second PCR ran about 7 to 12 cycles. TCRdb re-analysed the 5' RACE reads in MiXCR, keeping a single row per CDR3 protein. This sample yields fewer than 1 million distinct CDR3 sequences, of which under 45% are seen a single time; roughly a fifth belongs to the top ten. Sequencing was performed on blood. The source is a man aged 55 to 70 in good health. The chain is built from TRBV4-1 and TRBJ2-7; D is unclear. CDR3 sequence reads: CTSSQVAGEAYEQYF. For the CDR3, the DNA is TGCACCAGCAGCCAAGTAGCAGGAGAAGCCTACGAGCAGTACTTC.